Following are 21 T cell receptor beta chains from one sample sequenced in a study of monozygotic twins with inflammatory bowel disease. Using the 5' RACE reads, TCRdb records one entry per CDR3 protein without DNA. This sample's table reports roughly 160,000 distinct CDR3 sequences. The material sequenced was blood. These receptors were collected from a human donor with ulcerative colitis or Crohn's disease, or a healthy co-twin of an affected twin (not recorded which).

This chain connects TRBV9 to TRBJ1-1. The germline CDR1 and CDR2 sequences are SGDLS and YYNGEE. This CDR3 is built from 15 residues. This CDR3 reads CASSVAPAQNTEAFF.

The chain joins TRBV11-2 to TRBJ2-5; TCRdb proposes TRBD1, but this gene call is untestable without DNA. This CDR3 spans 16 amino acids. CDR1 is SGHAT, CDR2 FQNNGV, per germline. CDR3 in amino acids: CASSNPGGFGKETQYF.

The V call is TRBV5-1, the J call TRBJ2-1; with no DNA, the TCRdb D assignment of TRBD1 cannot be verified. The CDR3 spans 14 residues. CDR1 SGHRS and CDR2 YFSETQ come from the germline V gene. The CDR3 here is CASSREGTGGGQFF.

CDR3 sequence: CASSPSGARSTDTQYF. The genes are TRBV5-1 and TRBJ2-3; absent DNA, TCRdb's TRBD1 call cannot be checked. Germline V gives CDR1 SGHRS, CDR2 YFSETQ. CDR3 length: 16 residues.

This chain links TRBV20-1 with TRBJ2-1; TCRdb calls TRBD2, which cannot be checked without DNA. The V gene's germline CDR1 is DFQATT and CDR2 SNEGSKA (reference sequence). The CDR3 consists of 12 residues. The CDR3 sequence: CSAREGPKQQFF.

The genes are TRBV5-6 and TRBJ1-2; TCRdb outputs TRBD1, but without DNA this stays unchecked. The germline gives CDR1 SGHDT, CDR2 YYEEEE. This CDR3 contains 15 residues. CDR3 amino acids: CASKIGTGGVGGYTF.

The rearrangement links TRBV6-2 or TRBV6-3 to TRBJ2-1. In germline, CDR1 is MNHEY, CDR2 SVGEGT. The CDR3 is 13 residues long. The chain's CDR3 is CASSYNWDNEQFF.

The V and J genes are TRBV5-1 and TRBJ2-7; without DNA, the TCRdb call of TRBD1 cannot be checked. The CDR3 is made up of 13 amino acids. The germline CDR1 and CDR2 sequences are SGHRS and YFSETQ. This CDR3 reads CASSLDGRDEQYF.

The chain recombines TRBV20-1 with TRBJ2-1; TCRdb proposes TRBD1, but this gene call is untestable without DNA. In germline, CDR1 is DFQATT, CDR2 SNEGSKA (reference sequence). The CDR3 is 15 amino acids. Here the CDR3 reads CSVGWGASSYNEQFF.

This rearrangement joins TRBV7-2 to TRBJ1-5. The CDR3 is 17 amino acids. Germline loops: CDR1 SGHTA, CDR2 FQGNSA. The chain's CDR3 is CASSLVGQSKAYQPQHF.

This chain's CDR3 is CASSWRREGYNEQFF. V and J are TRBV5-1 and TRBJ2-1; there is no DNA to check the TCRdb D call of TRBD2. CDR3 length: 15 amino acids. Germline assignment: CDR1 SGHRS and CDR2 YFSETQ. The variable domain in full, completed from reference TRBV5-1 and TRBJ2-1, reads KAGVTQTPRYLIKTRGQQVTLSCSPISGHRSVSWYQQTPGQGLQFLFEYFSETQRNKGNFPGRFSGRQFSNSRSEMNVSTLELGDSALYLCASSWRREGYNEQFFGPGTRLTVL.

The chain has TRBV5-1 and TRBJ1-1; no DNA is available, so the TRBD1 call from TCRdb remains unchecked. The CDR3 is made up of 16 amino acids. CDR1 and CDR2 (germline): SGHRS, YFSETQ. The CDR3 spells CASSYNQGLLNTEAFF.

CDR3 region: CSADRGYNEKLFF. The chain is built from TRBV20-1 and TRBJ1-4; absent DNA, TCRdb's TRBD1 call cannot be checked. This CDR3 is 13 amino acids long. Looked up from germline, CDR1 is DFQATT and CDR2 is SNEGSKA (reference sequence).

This chain joins TRBV12-3 or TRBV12-4 and TRBJ2-5. The CDR3 spans 11 residues. The CDR3 sequence: CASSRQETQYF.

The chain is built from TRBV11-2 and TRBJ1-2. The CDR3 has 15 residues. The germline CDR1 and CDR2 sequences are SGHAT and FQNNGV. The CDR3 here is CASSPRALIDYGYTF.

The gene calls are TRBV27 and TRBJ2-5; the D call of TRBD1 rests on TCRdb alone, since no DNA is present to check it. The CDR3 sequence is 15 residues long. In germline, CDR1 is MNHEY, CDR2 SMNVEV (reference sequence). The CDR3 reads CASSFSTEGPETQYF.

J is TRBJ1-3 and V is TRBV30. The CDR3 has 12 amino acids. Looked up from germline, CDR1 is GTSNPN and CDR2 is SVGIG (reference sequence). The CDR3 region is CAWSSSGNTIYF.

The chain is built from TRBV20-1 and TRBJ2-1; TCRdb returns TRBD1, unconfirmable since there is no DNA. Per germline, CDR1 DFQATT and CDR2 SNEGSKA (reference sequence). CDR3 length equals 13 residues. The CDR3 region is CSASIGGAGEQFF.

This chain connects TRBV5-1 to TRBJ2-7; with no DNA, the TCRdb D assignment of TRBD1 cannot be verified. From germline, CDR1 is SGHRS and CDR2 YFSETQ. The CDR3 length is 17 residues. CDR3 in amino acids: CASSPGPRGQGASEQYF.

The chain uses TRBV11-2 and TRBJ2-1. The CDR3 covers 12 residues. Germline V gene data show CDR1 as SGHAT and CDR2 as FQNNGV. The CDR3 is CASSQTGWMGYF.

The V gene is TRBV18, the J gene TRBJ1-2. The germline V gene has CDR1 KGHSH and CDR2 LQKENI. This CDR3 contains 13 residues. CDR3 loop: CASSEEQDYGYTF.